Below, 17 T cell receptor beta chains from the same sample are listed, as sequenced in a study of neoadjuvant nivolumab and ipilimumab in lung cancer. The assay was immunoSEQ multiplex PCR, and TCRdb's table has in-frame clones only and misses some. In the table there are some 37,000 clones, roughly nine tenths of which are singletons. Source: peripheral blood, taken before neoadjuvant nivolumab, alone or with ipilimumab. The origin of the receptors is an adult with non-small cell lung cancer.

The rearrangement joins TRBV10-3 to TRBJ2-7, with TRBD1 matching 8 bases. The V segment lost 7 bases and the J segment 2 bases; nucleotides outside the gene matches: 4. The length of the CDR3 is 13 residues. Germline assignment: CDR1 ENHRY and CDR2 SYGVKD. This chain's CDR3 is CAIKPQGAYEQYF. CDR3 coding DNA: TGTGCCATCAAGCCACAGGGGGCCTACGAGCAGTACTTC.

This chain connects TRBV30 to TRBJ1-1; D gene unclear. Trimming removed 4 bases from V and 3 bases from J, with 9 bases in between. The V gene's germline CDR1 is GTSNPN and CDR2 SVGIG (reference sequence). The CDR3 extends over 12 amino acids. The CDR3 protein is CAWKSFYTEAFF. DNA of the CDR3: TGTGCCTGGAAGTCTTTTTACACTGAAGCTTTCTTT.

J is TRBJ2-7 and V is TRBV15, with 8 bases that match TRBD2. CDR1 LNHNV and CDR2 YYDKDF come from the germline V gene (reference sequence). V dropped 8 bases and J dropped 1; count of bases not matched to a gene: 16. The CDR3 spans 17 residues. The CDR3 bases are TGTGCCACCGGGAACCCGGGTGGTGCGGGAGGTTCCTACGAGCAGTACTTC. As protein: CATGNPGGAGGSYEQYF. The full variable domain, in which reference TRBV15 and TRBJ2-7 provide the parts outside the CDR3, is DAMVIQNPRYQVTQFGKPVTLSCSQTLNHNVMYWYQQKSSQAPKLLFHYYDKDFNNEADTPDNFQSRRPNTSFCFLDIRSPGLGDTAMYLCATGNPGGAGGSYEQYFGPGTRLTVT.

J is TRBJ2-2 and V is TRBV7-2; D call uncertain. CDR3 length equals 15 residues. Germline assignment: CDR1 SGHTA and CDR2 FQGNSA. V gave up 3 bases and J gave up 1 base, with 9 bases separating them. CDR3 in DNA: TGTGCCAGCAGCTTGTACGATTGGAACACCGGGGAGCTGTTTTTT. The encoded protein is CASSLYDWNTGELFF.

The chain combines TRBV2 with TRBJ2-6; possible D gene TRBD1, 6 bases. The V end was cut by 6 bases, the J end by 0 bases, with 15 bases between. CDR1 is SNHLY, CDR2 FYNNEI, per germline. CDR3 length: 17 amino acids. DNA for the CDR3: TGTGCCAGCAGGTCCAACACACAGGGCTCTGGGGCCAACGTCCTGACTTTC. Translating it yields CASRSNTQGSGANVLTF.

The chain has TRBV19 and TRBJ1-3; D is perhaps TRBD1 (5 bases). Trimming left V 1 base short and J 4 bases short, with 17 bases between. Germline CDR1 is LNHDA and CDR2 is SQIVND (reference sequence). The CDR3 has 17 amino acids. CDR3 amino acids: CASSIGQGPMPGNTIYF. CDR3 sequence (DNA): TGTGCCAGTAGTATAGGCCAGGGACCGATGCCCGGAAACACCATATATTTT.

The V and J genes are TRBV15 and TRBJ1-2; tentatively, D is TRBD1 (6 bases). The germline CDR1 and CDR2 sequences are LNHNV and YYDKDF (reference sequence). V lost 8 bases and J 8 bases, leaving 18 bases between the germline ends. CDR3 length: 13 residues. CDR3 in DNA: TGTGCCACCGGGGGGGAGCAGGGGCAGGGCTACACCTTC. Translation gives CATGGEQGQGYTF.

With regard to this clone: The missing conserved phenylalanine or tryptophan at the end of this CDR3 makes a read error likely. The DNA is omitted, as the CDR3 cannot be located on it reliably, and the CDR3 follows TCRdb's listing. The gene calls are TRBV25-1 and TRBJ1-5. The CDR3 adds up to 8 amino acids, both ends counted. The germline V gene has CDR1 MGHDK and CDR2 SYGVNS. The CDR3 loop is CASSESLV.

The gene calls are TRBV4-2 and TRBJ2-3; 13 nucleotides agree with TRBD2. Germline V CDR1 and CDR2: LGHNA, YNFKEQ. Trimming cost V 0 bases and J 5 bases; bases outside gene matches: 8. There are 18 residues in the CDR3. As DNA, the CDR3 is TGTGCCAGCAGCCAAGATGGTAGACTAGCGGGAGGAGGAGATACGCAGTATTTT. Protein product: CASSQDGRLAGGGDTQYF.

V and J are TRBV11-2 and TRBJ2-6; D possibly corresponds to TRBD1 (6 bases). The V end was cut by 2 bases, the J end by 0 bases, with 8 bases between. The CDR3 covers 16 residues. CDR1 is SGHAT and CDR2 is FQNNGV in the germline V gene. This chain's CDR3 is CASSLWGLSGANVLTF. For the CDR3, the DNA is TGTGCCAGCAGCTTATGGGGGCTCTCTGGGGCCAACGTCCTGACTTTC.

The CDR3 loop is CSVGQGGEQYF. In nucleotides, the CDR3 is TGCAGCGTTGGACAGGGAGGCGAGCAGTACTTC. This chain uses TRBV29-1 with TRBJ2-7; D is possibly TRBD1 (7 bases). The CDR3 extends over 11 amino acids. The germline CDR1 and CDR2 sequences are SQVTM and ANQGSEA. Trimming stripped 4 bases from V and 6 bases from J, with 10 bases between.

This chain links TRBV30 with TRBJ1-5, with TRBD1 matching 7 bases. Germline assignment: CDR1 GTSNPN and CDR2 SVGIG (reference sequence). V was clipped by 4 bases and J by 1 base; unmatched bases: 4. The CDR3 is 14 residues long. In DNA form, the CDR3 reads TGTGCCTGGAACAGGGGTCTGAGCAATCAGCCCCAGCATTTT. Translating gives CAWNRGLSNQPQHF. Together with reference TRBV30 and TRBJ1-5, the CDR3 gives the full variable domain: SQTIHQWPATLVQPVGSPLSLECTVEGTSNPNLYWYRQAAGRGLQLLFYSVGIGQISSEVPQNLSASRPQDRQFILSSKKLLLSDSGFYLCAWNRGLSNQPQHFGDGTRLSIL.

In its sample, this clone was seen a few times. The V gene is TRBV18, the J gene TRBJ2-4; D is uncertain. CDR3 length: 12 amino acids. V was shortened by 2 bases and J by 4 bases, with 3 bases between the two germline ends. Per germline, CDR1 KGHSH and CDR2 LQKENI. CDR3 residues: CASSPGKNIQYF. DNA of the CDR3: TGTGCCAGCTCACCAGGGAAAAACATTCAGTACTTC. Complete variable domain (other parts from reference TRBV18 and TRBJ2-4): NAGVMQNPRHLVRRRGQEARLRCSPMKGHSHVYWYRQLPEEGLKFMVYLQKENIIDESGMPKERFSAEFPKEGPSILRIQQVVRGDSAAYFCASSPGKNIQYFGAGTRLSVL.

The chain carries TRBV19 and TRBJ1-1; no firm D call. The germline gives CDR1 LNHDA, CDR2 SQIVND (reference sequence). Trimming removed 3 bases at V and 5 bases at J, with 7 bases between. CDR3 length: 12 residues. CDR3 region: CASSISVTEAFF. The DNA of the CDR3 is TGTGCCAGTAGTATTAGCGTGACTGAAGCTTTCTTT. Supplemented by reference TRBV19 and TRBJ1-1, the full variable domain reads DGGITQSPKYLFRKEGQNVTLSCEQNLNHDAMYWYRQDPGQGLRLIYYSQIVNDFQKGDIAEGYSVSREKKESFPLTVTSAQKNPTAFYLCASSISVTEAFFGQGTRLTVV.

The CDR3 sequence: CASSDPSGTGDTQYF. The CDR3, as DNA: TGTGCCAGCAGCGACCCTAGCGGGACGGGGGATACGCAGTATTTT. The chain uses TRBV5-4 and TRBJ2-3; TRBD2 agrees at 9 bases. The ends lost 4 bases at V and 6 bases at J; junction bases unmatched: 9. Germline lookup yields CDR1 SGHNT and CDR2 YYREEE (reference sequence). The CDR3 extends over 15 amino acids.

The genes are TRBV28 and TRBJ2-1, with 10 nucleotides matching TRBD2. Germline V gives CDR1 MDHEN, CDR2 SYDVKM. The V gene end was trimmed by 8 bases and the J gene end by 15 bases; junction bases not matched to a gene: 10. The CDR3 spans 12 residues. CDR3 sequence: CASVNPAGGAFF. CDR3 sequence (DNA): TGTGCCAGCGTAAATCCAGCGGGAGGGGCGTTCTTC.

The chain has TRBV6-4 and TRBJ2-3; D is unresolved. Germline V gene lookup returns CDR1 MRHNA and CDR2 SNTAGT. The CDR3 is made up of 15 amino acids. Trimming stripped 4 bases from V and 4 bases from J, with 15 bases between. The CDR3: CASSGEITTADTQYF. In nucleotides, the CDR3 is TGTGCCAGCAGTGGTGAGATAACCACGGCAGATACGCAGTATTTT.